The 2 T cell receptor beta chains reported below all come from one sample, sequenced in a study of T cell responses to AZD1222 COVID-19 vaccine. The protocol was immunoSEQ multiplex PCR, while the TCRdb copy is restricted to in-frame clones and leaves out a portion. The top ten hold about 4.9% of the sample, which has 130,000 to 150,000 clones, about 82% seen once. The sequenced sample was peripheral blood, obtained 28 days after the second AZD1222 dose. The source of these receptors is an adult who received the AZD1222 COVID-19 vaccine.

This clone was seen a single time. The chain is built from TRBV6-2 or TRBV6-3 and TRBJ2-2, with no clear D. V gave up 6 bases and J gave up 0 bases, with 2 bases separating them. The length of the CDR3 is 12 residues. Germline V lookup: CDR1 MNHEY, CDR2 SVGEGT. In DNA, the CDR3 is TGTGCCAGCAGCCCGAACACCGGGGAGCTGTTTTTT. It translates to CASSPNTGELFF.

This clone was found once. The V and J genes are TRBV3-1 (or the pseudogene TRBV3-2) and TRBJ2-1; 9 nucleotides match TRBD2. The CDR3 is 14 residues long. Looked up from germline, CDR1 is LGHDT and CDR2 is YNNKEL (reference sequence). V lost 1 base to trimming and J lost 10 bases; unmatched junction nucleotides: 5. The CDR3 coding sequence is TGTGCCAGCAGCCAAGCTAGCGGGGATCCCGAGCAGTTCTTC. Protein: CASSQASGDPEQFF.